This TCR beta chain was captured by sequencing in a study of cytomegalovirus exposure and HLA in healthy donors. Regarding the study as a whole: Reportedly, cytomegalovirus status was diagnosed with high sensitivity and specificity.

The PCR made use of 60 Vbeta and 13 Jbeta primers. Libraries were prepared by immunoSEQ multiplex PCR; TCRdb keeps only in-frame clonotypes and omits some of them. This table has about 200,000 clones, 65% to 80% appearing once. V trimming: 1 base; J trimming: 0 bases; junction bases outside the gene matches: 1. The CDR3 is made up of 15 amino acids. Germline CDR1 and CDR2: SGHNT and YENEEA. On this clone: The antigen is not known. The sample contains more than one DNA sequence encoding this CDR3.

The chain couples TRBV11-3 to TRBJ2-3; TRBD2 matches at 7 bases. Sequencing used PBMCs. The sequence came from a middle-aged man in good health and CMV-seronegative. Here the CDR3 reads CASSLGSGSTDTQYF. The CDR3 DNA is TGTGCCAGCAGCTTAGGTAGCGGGAGCACAGATACGCAGTATTTT.